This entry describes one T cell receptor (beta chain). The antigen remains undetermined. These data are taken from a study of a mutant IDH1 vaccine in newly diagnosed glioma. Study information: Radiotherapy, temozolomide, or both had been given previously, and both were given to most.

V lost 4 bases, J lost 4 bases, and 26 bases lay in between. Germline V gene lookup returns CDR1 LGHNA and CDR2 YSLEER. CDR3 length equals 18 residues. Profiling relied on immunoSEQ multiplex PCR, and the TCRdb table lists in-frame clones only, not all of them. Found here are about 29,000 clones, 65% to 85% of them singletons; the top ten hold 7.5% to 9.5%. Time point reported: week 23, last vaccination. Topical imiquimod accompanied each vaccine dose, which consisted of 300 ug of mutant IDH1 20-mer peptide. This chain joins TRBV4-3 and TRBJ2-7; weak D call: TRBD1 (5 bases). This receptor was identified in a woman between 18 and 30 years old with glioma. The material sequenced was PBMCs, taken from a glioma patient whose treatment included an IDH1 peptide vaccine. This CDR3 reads CASSPSWTSPGPLYEQYF. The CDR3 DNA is TGCGCCAGCAGCCCGTCTTGGACCTCTCCAGGGCCGCTTTACGAGCAGTACTTC.